This record looks at one T cell receptor (beta chain) sequence and its context. In this sample, this clone turned up once. The clone's antigen remains unknown. One base away there is no much larger clone; base qualities are not given. This specimen belongs to a study of chemoradiotherapy in HPV16-positive cancers (dated by TCRdb to between 2021 and 2023). At the level of the whole study: Functional T-cell assays on cells from two HPV16-positive patients defined candidate HPV-specific T-cell clones and common TCR motifs. TCR repertoires from roughly 87 patients with HPV-related cancers were then used to track the candidate HPV-specific TCRs and motifs. The study set out to ask whether T-cell immunity against the HPV oncoproteins E6 and E7 changes over the course of chemoradiotherapy and whether that immunity affects survival. Study-wide findings and limitations: Only two HPV16-positive patients were used to derive the functional definition of HPV-specific T cells, and the survival association was reported for HPV16-positive patients. Expansion of candidate HPV-specific clones and E7-related TCR motifs was observed in the tumor microenvironment during treatment, whereas no such expansion was observed for non-HPV-specific T cells. In HPV16-positive patients, expansion of HPV-responsive T cells during chemoradiotherapy was found to be associated with improved recurrence-free survival.

The CDR3 spans 18 residues, from the cysteine through the phenylalanine. CDR3 DNA only is kept here, 54 bases in frame from base 1. V is cut by 5 bases and J by 0 bases, and the space between the germline ends is 22 bases. The germline V gene (reference sequence) gives CDR1 as SEHNR and CDR2 as FQNEAQ. Preparation of the library involved the immunoSEQ multiplex PCR assay. The table comes from immuneACCESS by way of TCRdb, which keeps in-frame sequences with V and J called. Part of the clones is missing from these tables; in studies checked, under half for an unresolved V gene and the rest for unknown reasons. Present in this sample are approximately 17,000 clones, 55% to 75% of which were seen just once. The ten most abundant clones make up roughly 8% of the sample. Because repertoires were sampled repeatedly during chemoradiotherapy, clonal expansion in the tumor microenvironment could be followed.

The starting material was tumor tissue, obtained from a patient who underwent chemoradiotherapy. Recombination joined TRBV7-9 with TRBJ1-1; a weak D assignment points to TRBD1 (6 bases agree). This TCR came from a human donor with HPV-associated anogenital cancer. CDR3 protein: CASSPSKGEGAMNTEAFF. The bases read TGTGCCAGCAGCCCTAGTAAGGGGGAGGGTGCCATGAACACTGAAGCTTTCTTT.